The clone carrying this T cell receptor (beta chain) appeared a few times. Its antigen is as yet unknown. Germline CDR1 is SGHVS and CDR2 is FQNEAQ. V dropped 0 bases and J dropped 2 bases, with 8 bases sitting between them. The CDR3 contains 14 residues. The assay was immunoSEQ multiplex PCR, and TCRdb's table has in-frame clones only and misses some. The table has around 26,000 clones, around 81% seen once; the top ten hold about 30%. The data are from a study of OX40 agonist ivuxolimab in advanced cancers. Overall study context: Having had anti-PD-1, anti-PD-L1 or anti-CTLA-4 therapy before was allowed, and approximately 40% had some.

Study-level points and caveats: CD4+ T cells averaged fewer expanded clones than CD8+ T cells.

This chain connects TRBV7-8 to TRBJ2-7; D gene ambiguous. This sequence was found in an adult with an advanced solid tumor such as melanoma, head and neck, liver or kidney cancer. The starting material was CD4+ or CD8+ T cells sorted from blood, obtained in a trial of the OX40 agonist ivuxolimab. Here the CDR3 reads CASSLAWSAYEQYF. The CDR3 DNA follows: TGTGCCAGCAGCTTAGCATGGTCAGCCTACGAGCAGTACTTC. The full variable domain, with the rest looked up from reference TRBV7-8 and TRBJ2-7, is GAGVSQSPRYKVAKRGQDVALRCDPISGHVSLFWYQQALGQGPEFLTYFQNEAQLDKSGLPSDRFFAERPEGSVSTLKIQRTQQEDSAVYLCASSLAWSAYEQYFGPGTRLTVT.